The next 17 T cell receptor beta chains were all read from a single sample in a study of control samples from healthy donors and cancer patients. Libraries were prepared by immunoSEQ multiplex PCR; TCRdb keeps only in-frame clonotypes and omits some of them. The sample lists 100,000 to 150,000 clones; about nine tenths were seen once. The sample taken for sequencing was blood. These receptors were obtained from a man in his forties in good health.

This clone came up a few times. This chain connects TRBV3-1 (or the pseudogene TRBV3-2) to TRBJ1-6; 7 bases are shared with TRBD1. CDR1 is LGHDT, CDR2 YNNKEL, per germline (reference sequence). J gave up 8 bases and V 4 bases, and 11 bases lay outside the gene matches. This CDR3 is built from 16 residues. The CDR3 spells CASSRNQGQKHSPLHF. The CDR3 DNA is TGTGCCAGCAGCCGAAACCAGGGACAGAAGCATTCACCCCTCCACTTT.

The chain joins TRBV27 to TRBJ2-2; D is possibly TRBD1 (6 bases). From germline, CDR1 is MNHEY and CDR2 SMNVEV (reference sequence). The CDR3 is 14 amino acids. V lost 6 bases to trimming and J lost 5 bases, with 13 bases between them. The CDR3 nucleotides read TGTGCCAGCAGCCCTCAGGGGTGGACCGGGGAGCTGTTTTTT. Protein product: CASSPQGWTGELFF.

There are a few counts of this clone. The chain has TRBV2 and TRBJ1-1, with 7 bases that match TRBD1. V shed 7 bases, J shed 5 bases, and the junction held 7 bases outside the gene matches. The CDR3 sequence is 13 residues long. Germline CDR1 is SNHLY and CDR2 is FYNNEI. The CDR3 spells CASNLQQGTEAFF. The CDR3 DNA reads TGTGCCAGCAACTTACAACAGGGGACTGAAGCTTTCTTT.

This clone appeared once. V usage is TRBV7-2 and J usage is TRBJ2-2; D perhaps matches TRBD1 (6 bases). The length of the CDR3 is 14 residues. Per germline, CDR1 SGHTA and CDR2 FQGNSA. Trimming left V 5 bases short and J 4 bases short, with 11 bases between. CDR3 protein: CASSPQGGTGELFF. The CDR3 DNA is TGTGCCAGCAGCCCACAGGGTGGCACCGGGGAGCTGTTTTTT.

The chain uses TRBV29-1 and TRBJ1-2; D call uncertain. CDR1 and CDR2 from the germline V gene are SQVTM and ANQGSEA. The CDR3 extends over 13 amino acids. Trimming removed 6 bases at V and 1 base at J, with 12 bases between. CDR3 in amino acids: CSVGLPFNYGYTF. CDR3 coding DNA: TGCAGCGTGGGATTACCATTTAACTATGGCTACACCTTC.

This clone was counted ten times or more. The CDR3 DNA is TGTGCCAGCAGTAGGAACACTGAAGCTTTCTTT. This sequence encodes CASSRNTEAFF. The chain carries TRBV6-2 or TRBV6-3 and TRBJ1-1; no firm D call. Germline V gene lookup returns CDR1 MNHEY and CDR2 SVGEGT. The length of the CDR3 is 11 residues. Between the trimmed V and J ends, which lost 5 bases and 1 base, there was a span of 2 bases.

The chain recombines TRBV9 with TRBJ1-3, with a possible D match to TRBD1 (6 bases). The CDR3 sequence is 16 residues long. Germline V gene sequence: CDR1 SGDLS, CDR2 YYNGEE. V lost 3 bases and J 4 bases, leaving 17 bases between the germline ends. The CDR3 loop is CASSAYTGSGGNTIYF. In DNA, the CDR3 is TGTGCCAGCAGCGCCTACACAGGGTCGGGGGGAAACACCATATATTTT.

The J gene is TRBJ1-1, the V gene TRBV12-5; no definite D call. V lost 5 bases and J 5 bases, leaving 15 bases between the germline ends. The CDR3 contains 14 residues. Germline assignment: CDR1 LGHNT and CDR2 FRNRAP. CDR3 loop: CASGPPSRGTEAFF. CDR3 nucleotides: TGTGCTAGTGGTCCCCCAAGCCGGGGAACTGAAGCTTTCTTT.

The gene calls are TRBV4-3 and TRBJ1-2; 8 nucleotides align to TRBD1. Per the germline V gene, CDR1 is LGHNA and CDR2 is YSLEER. This CDR3 contains 16 residues. V shed 3 bases, J shed 4 bases, and the junction held 10 bases outside the gene matches. This chain's CDR3 is CASSHTDRELLYGYTF. As DNA, the CDR3 is TGCGCCAGCAGCCATACGGACAGGGAACTTCTCTATGGCTACACCTTC.

This sequence joins TRBV7-2 and TRBJ2-5; 10 nucleotides line up with TRBD2. There are 15 residues in the CDR3. From germline, CDR1 is SGHTA and CDR2 FQGNSA. The V and J ends lost 3 bases and 5 bases, in that order; junction bases with no gene match: 6. The CDR3 DNA reads TGTGCCAGCAGCTTCCAGCGGGGGGGCTGGGAGACCCAGTACTTC. Its protein is CASSFQRGGWETQYF.

The genes are TRBV4-2 and TRBJ1-5; D is perhaps TRBD1 (5 bases). The V gene's germline CDR1 is LGHNA and CDR2 YNFKEQ. V lost 0 bases and J 9 bases, leaving 12 bases between the germline ends. The CDR3 contains 14 residues. The DNA for the CDR3 is TGTGCCAGCAGCCAAGAATTGGGGCCGCGGCCCCAGCATTTT. Encoded protein: CASSQELGPRPQHF.

The CDR3 is CASSRGTANTGELFF. The CDR3 DNA reads TGCGCCAGCAGCCGCGGGACAGCGAACACCGGGGAGCTGTTTTTT. V is TRBV4-1 and J is TRBJ2-2, with D possibly matching TRBD1 (7 bases). V gave up 4 bases and J gave up 0 bases, with 9 bases separating them. The germline V gene encodes CDR1 MGHRA and CDR2 YSYEKL. The CDR3 runs to 15 residues.

This CDR3 reads CASKRQESKKPQHF. CDR3 sequence (DNA): TGTGCCAGCAAACGACAGGAGAGTAAGAAGCCCCAGCATTTT. This chain connects TRBV2 to TRBJ1-5; the D gene is possibly TRBD1 (6 bases). The CDR3 sequence is 14 residues long. Trimming removed 7 bases at V and 8 bases at J, with 18 bases between. CDR1 and CDR2 (germline): SNHLY, FYNNEI.

This clone was detected only once. The chain links TRBV12-5 to TRBJ1-5; D is unclear. CDR1 and CDR2 (germline): LGHNT, FRNRAP. This CDR3 spans 15 amino acids. V lost 1 base to trimming and J lost 2 bases, with 9 bases between them. In DNA form, the CDR3 reads TGTGCTAGTGGTTTGGAGTTATTTGGCAATCAGCCCCAGCATTTT. This sequence encodes CASGLELFGNQPQHF.

The chain is built from TRBV12-3 or TRBV12-4 and TRBJ2-2; D not resolved. The CDR3 spans 13 residues. V was trimmed by 7 bases and J by 5 bases, leaving 11 bases between them. In DNA, the CDR3 is TGTGCCAGCACCGAACTCGGAACCGGGGAGCTGTTTTTT. It codes for CASTELGTGELFF.

The chain recombines TRBV27 with TRBJ1-2, with 7 bases aligning to TRBD1. The germline V gene encodes CDR1 MNHEY and CDR2 SMNVEV (reference sequence). CDR3 length: 17 amino acids. The J segment lost 4 bases and the V segment lost 4 bases, leaving 15 bases of the junction unmatched. CDR3 coding DNA: TGTGCCAGCAGTTATAGACCGGGACAGCGGTTTGGCTATGGCTACACCTTC. It is translated as CASSYRPGQRFGYGYTF.

In this sample, this clone turned up once. The gene calls are TRBV5-1 and TRBJ2-5; D tentatively reads TRBD1 or TRBD2 (6 bases each). The V and J ends lost 1 base and 2 bases respectively, with 12 bases between them. CDR1 is SGHRS, CDR2 YFSETQ, per germline. CDR3 size: 15 residues. This chain's CDR3 is CASSLFAGQQETQYF. CDR3 nucleotides: TGCGCCAGCAGCTTGTTCGCGGGACAACAAGAGACCCAGTACTTC.